Presented here are 30 T cell receptor beta chains from one specimen sequenced in a study of yellow fever vaccine responses in identical twins. TCRdb ran MiXCR on the RT-PCR reads and lists one entry per CDR3 protein. The sample has 7,000 or so distinct CDR3 sequences; around 84% are singletons. Here the sequenced sample was T cells from blood (PBMCs), unsorted or a sorted subset (not recorded which), taken before or after yellow fever vaccination (not recorded which). The source is a young woman who received the yellow fever vaccine.

In regard to this clonotype: At one of its ends the junction is not consistent with the germline gene, which may arise from a read error. The gene calls are TRBV7-7 and TRBJ2-5, with unresolved D. The germline CDR1 and CDR2 sequences are SSHAT and FNYEAQ (reference sequence). There are 14 residues in the CDR3. Here the CDR3 DNA reads TGTGCTAGCAGCTTAGGTCTCCCGCAAGAGACCCAGTACTTC. Protein sequence: CASSLGLPQETQYF.

The chain joins TRBV18 to TRBJ2-1; 15 bases are a match to TRBD2. The CDR3 extends over 16 amino acids. Germline V gives CDR1 KGHSH, CDR2 LQKENI. After removal of 2 bases from V and 7 bases from J, the junction contained 3 bases not matched to a gene. The CDR3 DNA is TGTGCCAGCTCACCATTTGGGACTAGCGGGAGGAATGAGCAGTTCTTC. Amino acids: CASSPFGTSGRNEQFF.

This chain links TRBV5-4 with TRBJ2-7; 10 nucleotides agree with TRBD1. Trimming removed 4 bases from V and 4 bases from J; junction bases left unmatched: 5. From germline, CDR1 is SGHNT and CDR2 YYREEE (reference sequence). The CDR3 is 14 residues long. The CDR3 region has the DNA TGTGCCAGCAGCACGCCGGGACAGGGGTACGAGCAGTACTTC. Translation gives CASSTPGQGYEQYF.

The chain carries TRBV5-1 and TRBJ1-3; D gene ambiguous. With 4 bases removed from V and 2 bases from J, the gap between germline ends came to 4 bases. CDR3 length: 12 residues. Germline V lookup: CDR1 SGHRS, CDR2 YFSETQ. The CDR3 DNA follows: TGCGCCAGCAGCCCGACTGGAAACACCATATATTTT. It is translated as CASSPTGNTIYF.

This clonotype was found once. The chain links TRBV28 to TRBJ2-7, with no clear D. V was cut by 2 bases and J by 7 bases, with 12 bases left in between. The V gene's germline CDR1 is MDHEN and CDR2 SYDVKM. The CDR3 loop spans 13 amino acids. The CDR3 DNA sequence: TGTGCCAGCAGTTTAAGAAGGGTGCGGGAGCAGTACTTC. Protein sequence: CASSLRRVREQYF.

The J gene is TRBJ2-7, the V gene TRBV2; D possibly corresponds to TRBD1 (6 bases). The CDR3 contains 14 residues. Deletions cut 4 bases from V and 0 bases from J, with 10 bases between. Germline V gene data show CDR1 as SNHLY and CDR2 as FYNNEI. The CDR3 DNA follows: TGTGCCAGCAGTGGACTGGACAGCTCCTACGAGCAGTACTTC. Translated: CASSGLDSSYEQYF.

The chain couples TRBV29-1 to TRBJ2-5; D is undetermined. This CDR3 has 12 residues. The germline CDR1 and CDR2 sequences are SQVTM and ANQGSEA. V was shortened by 7 bases and J by 2 bases, with 11 bases between the two germline ends. CDR3 sequence (DNA): TGCAGCGGATGCGACGGGCAAGAGACCCAGTACTTC. As protein: CSGCDGQETQYF.

The V call is TRBV4-2, the J call TRBJ2-5; D possibly corresponds to TRBD2 (5 bases). The V end lost 0 bases, the J end lost 1 base, and 15 bases lay between the germline ends. The CDR3 is 17 residues long. CDR1 and CDR2 (germline): LGHNA, YNFKEQ. The CDR3 sequence is CASSQDRGSSSQETQYF. CDR3 sequence (DNA): TGTGCCAGCAGCCAAGATCGGGGAAGCAGTAGCCAAGAGACCCAGTACTTC.

The CDR3 nucleotides read TGCAGCGGTACTTCGACAGTCATGAACACTGAAGCTTTCTTT. Encoded protein: CSGTSTVMNTEAFF. V is TRBV29-1 and J is TRBJ1-1; D possibly corresponds to TRBD1 (5 bases). The CDR3 totals 14 residues. Trimming shortened V by 7 bases and J by 0 bases, and 15 bases separated the two germline ends. Germline V gene data show CDR1 as SQVTM and CDR2 as ANQGSEA.

The chain uses TRBV28 and TRBJ1-5; D gene ambiguous. CDR3 length: 15 amino acids. The V end lost 7 bases, the J end lost 4 bases, and 17 bases lay between the germline ends. CDR1 is MDHEN and CDR2 is SYDVKM in the germline V gene. CDR3: CASIQGTALNQPQHF. Written as DNA, the CDR3 is TGTGCCAGCATCCAAGGAACGGCTTTAAATCAGCCCCAGCATTTT.

The chain employs TRBV10-1 and TRBJ1-1; D gene uncertain. The CDR3 has 17 amino acids. Germline V gives CDR1 WNHNN, CDR2 SYGVQD (reference sequence). The V and J ends lost 4 bases and 3 bases respectively, with 21 bases between them. CDR3: CASSVPFVSASDTEAFF. The DNA for the CDR3 is TGCGCCAGCAGTGTGCCCTTTGTTAGCGCTTCGGACACTGAAGCTTTCTTT.

The gene calls are TRBV5-1 and TRBJ2-1; perhaps TRBD1 as D (5 bases). V lost 4 bases and J 7 bases, leaving 18 bases between the germline ends. The CDR3 covers 15 residues. The germline V gene encodes CDR1 SGHRS and CDR2 YFSETQ. CDR3 DNA: TGCGCCAGCAGCCCCCAGTCGGCAGGGTCGAATGAGCAGTTCTTC. Its protein product is CASSPQSAGSNEQFF.

This clonotype was observed once. The gene calls are TRBV7-3 and TRBJ1-1; D might be TRBD1 (5 bases). Germline V lookup: CDR1 SGHTA, CDR2 FQGTGA. V shed 3 bases and J shed 1 base, with 6 bases lying between them. There are 13 residues in the CDR3. The CDR3 sequence is CASSFTGNTEAFF. The DNA for the CDR3 is TGTGCCAGCAGCTTTACAGGGAACACTGAAGCTTTCTTT.

The V call is TRBV18, the J call TRBJ2-7, with 8 nucleotides matching TRBD1. Trimming removed 1 base from V and 0 bases from J; junction bases left unmatched: 8. The CDR3 totals 17 residues. Germline V lookup: CDR1 KGHSH, CDR2 LQKENI. CDR3 in amino acids: CASSPLGQAPLSYEQYF. In DNA form, the CDR3 reads TGTGCCAGCTCACCACTGGGACAGGCACCTCTCTCCTACGAGCAGTACTTC.

V gene TRBV19 combines with J gene TRBJ1-5; 7 bases agree with TRBD1. Germline lookup yields CDR1 LNHDA and CDR2 SQIVND (reference sequence). The CDR3 covers 15 residues. Trimming at V came to 4 bases and at J to 3 bases, leaving 6 bases not matched to a gene. The CDR3 region is CASSSRDSTNQPQHF. The CDR3 bases are TGTGCCAGTAGTAGTCGGGACAGTACCAATCAGCCCCAGCATTTT. The variable domain in full, with the rest retrieved from reference TRBV19 and TRBJ1-5, is DGGITQSPKYLFRKEGQNVTLSCEQNLNHDAMYWYRQDPGQGLRLIYYSQIVNDFQKGDIAEGYSVSREKKESFPLTVTSAQKNPTAFYLCASSSRDSTNQPQHFGDGTRLSIL.

The chain is built from TRBV6-5 and TRBJ2-2; D gene ambiguous. The CDR3 is 16 residues long. Germline lookup yields CDR1 MNHEY and CDR2 SVGAGI. The ends were cut back, 0 bases at V and 0 bases at J, with 8 bases in the middle. The DNA for the CDR3 is TGTGCCAGCAGTTACTCTCGGCAGACGAACACCGGGGAGCTGTTTTTT. As protein: CASSYSRQTNTGELFF.

V usage is TRBV23-1 and J usage is TRBJ1-6; perhaps TRBD1 as D (6 bases). TRBV23-1 is noted as an ORF with a role that remains uncertain. The CDR3 consists of 17 residues. V lost 3 bases to trimming and J lost 7 bases, with 19 bases between them. The CDR3 region has the DNA TGCGCCAGCAGTCACCTAAGGGACAAAAGTCCCAATTCACCCCTCCACTTT. Encoded protein: CASSHLRDKSPNSPLHF.

The chain joins TRBV2 to TRBJ2-2; D is unresolved. Looked up from germline, CDR1 is SNHLY and CDR2 is FYNNEI. Trimming took off 4 bases at V and 7 bases at J, with 19 bases between the two ends. The CDR3 is 16 residues long. CDR3 residues: CASSVGPTHQDGELFF. The CDR3 region has the DNA TGTGCCAGCAGTGTTGGCCCAACCCATCAAGACGGGGAGCTGTTTTTT.

CDR3 sequence (DNA): TGTGCCAGCAGTGAAGGGGGCTATGGCTACACCTTC. Residues: CASSEGGYGYTF. This chain connects TRBV2 to TRBJ1-2; D uncertain. The V gene's germline CDR1 is SNHLY and CDR2 FYNNEI. V was clipped by 1 base and J by 4 bases, with 4 bases between them. This CDR3 is built from 12 residues.

This clonotype was observed a handful of times. The chain links TRBV10-3 to TRBJ2-3, with TRBD2 matching over 8 bases. The length of the CDR3 is 17 residues. CDR1 is ENHRY, CDR2 SYGVKD, per germline. Germline trimming cut 0 bases from V and 3 bases from J; bases unmatched to any gene: 8. The CDR3 sequence: CAISESPGGLGTDTQYF. DNA of the CDR3: TGTGCCATCAGTGAGTCTCCGGGGGGGCTGGGGACAGATACGCAGTATTTT.

This clonotype turned up a few times. The chain combines TRBV11-3 with TRBJ2-7; D could derive from TRBD1 or TRBD2 (5 bases each). The CDR3 runs 13 residues. Trimming took 7 bases from V and 6 from J, leaving 16 bases between them. Per germline, CDR1 SGHNT and CDR2 YENEEA. The CDR3 bases are TGTGCCAGCACCCCTAGCAGGGCGGGCGAGCAGTACTTC. Protein: CASTPSRAGEQYF.

The rearrangement joins TRBV29-1 to TRBJ1-2; D call uncertain. The CDR3 contains 12 residues. CDR1 is SQVTM, CDR2 ANQGSEA, per germline. The V end was cut by 4 bases, the J end by 2 bases, with 8 bases between. DNA for the CDR3: TGCAGCGTTGGAGGGCCCAACTATGGCTACACCTTC. This codes for CSVGGPNYGYTF.

The chain carries TRBV12-3 or TRBV12-4 and TRBJ1-3; no clear D. CDR3 length equals 12 residues. V shed 3 bases and J shed 5 bases, with 5 bases lying between them. CDR3 sequence: CASSFSRNTIYF. CDR3 DNA: TGTGCCAGCAGTTTTTCACGAAACACCATATATTTT.

The chain uses TRBV11-1 and TRBJ2-7, with D uncertain. Per germline, CDR1 SGHAT and CDR2 FQDESV (reference sequence). Trimming removed 1 base at V and 2 bases at J, with 9 bases between. The CDR3 is made up of 14 amino acids. The CDR3 coding sequence is TGTGCCAGCAGCTTAGGCATAGGGCCCTACGAGCAGTACTTC. Protein product: CASSLGIGPYEQYF.

V usage is TRBV11-3 and J usage is TRBJ2-2; 9 bases match TRBD2. This CDR3 region has 15 residues. J gave up 7 bases and V 1 base, and 4 bases lay outside the gene matches. Germline V CDR1 and CDR2: SGHNT, YENEEA. The DNA for the CDR3 is TGTGCCAGCAGCTTAGGCGGGAGGGCCCACGGGGAGCTGTTTTTT. It codes for CASSLGGRAHGELFF.

The genes are TRBV4-2 and TRBJ2-3; D gene ambiguous. The CDR3 has 13 residues. V lost 1 base to trimming and J lost 0 bases, with 2 bases between them. Germline V lookup: CDR1 LGHNA, CDR2 YNFKEQ. CDR3 sequence reads: CASSQGSTDTQYF. The CDR3, as DNA: TGTGCCAGCAGCCAAGGAAGCACAGATACGCAGTATTTT.

The chain employs TRBV20-1 and TRBJ2-5; 10 nucleotides align to TRBD2. Trimming took 5 bases from V and 4 from J; bases not matched to a gene: 7. CDR3 length equals 14 residues. CDR1 and CDR2 (germline): DFQATT, SNEGSKA (reference sequence). The CDR3 nucleotides are TGCAGTGCTTTTCTAGCGGGAGCCGGAGAGACCCAGTACTTC. Its translation is CSAFLAGAGETQYF.

The chain recombines TRBV11-3 with TRBJ2-3; either TRBD1 or TRBD2 may supply D (6 bases each). Germline CDR1 is SGHNT and CDR2 is YENEEA. The CDR3 spans 15 residues. The V and J ends lost 1 base and 1 base respectively, with 9 bases between them. CDR3 bases: TGTGCCAGCAGCTTAGGACGGGGGCGCACAGATACGCAGTATTTT. It codes for CASSLGRGRTDTQYF.

This chain joins TRBV29-1 and TRBJ2-5, with D perhaps matching TRBD2 (5 bases). V was clipped by 7 bases and J by 4 bases, with 19 bases between them. CDR1 and CDR2 from the germline V gene are SQVTM and ANQGSEA. The CDR3 is made up of 14 amino acids. The CDR3 reads CSALEGRKGETQYF. The CDR3 DNA reads TGCAGCGCACTAGAAGGACGGAAAGGAGAGACCCAGTACTTC.

This clonotype came up a few times. The V gene is TRBV4-2, the J gene TRBJ1-5; D gene ambiguous. This CDR3 region has 16 residues. Germline V gene data show CDR1 as LGHNA and CDR2 as YNFKEQ. Trimming shortened V by 1 base and J by 2 bases, and 12 bases separated the two germline ends. The CDR3 here is CASSQVGRSGNQPQHF. The CDR3 DNA is TGTGCCAGCAGCCAAGTTGGTCGTAGCGGCAATCAGCCCCAGCATTTT.